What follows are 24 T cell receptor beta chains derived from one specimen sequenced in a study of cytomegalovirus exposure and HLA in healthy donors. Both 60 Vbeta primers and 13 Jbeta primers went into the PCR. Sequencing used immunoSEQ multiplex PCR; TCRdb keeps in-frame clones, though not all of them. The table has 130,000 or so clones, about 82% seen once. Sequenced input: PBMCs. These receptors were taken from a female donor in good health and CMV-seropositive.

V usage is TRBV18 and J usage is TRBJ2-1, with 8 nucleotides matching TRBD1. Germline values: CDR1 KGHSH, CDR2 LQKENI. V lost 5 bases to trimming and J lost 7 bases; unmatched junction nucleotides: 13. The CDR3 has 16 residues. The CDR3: CASSMRTGMEGNEQFF. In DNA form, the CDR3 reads TGTGCCAGCTCAATGCGGACAGGGATGGAGGGGAATGAGCAGTTCTTC.

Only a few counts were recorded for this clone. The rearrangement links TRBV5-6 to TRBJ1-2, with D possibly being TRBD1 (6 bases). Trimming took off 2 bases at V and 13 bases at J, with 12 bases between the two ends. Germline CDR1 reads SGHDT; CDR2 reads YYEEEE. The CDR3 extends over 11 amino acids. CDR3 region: CASSFQGPVTF. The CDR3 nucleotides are TGTGCCAGCAGCTTCCAGGGGCCTGTCACCTTC.

DNA for the CDR3: TGTGCCAGTAGTCGTGGGCTAGCGGGAGAGTTTACCGGGGAGCTGTTTTTT. Translation: CASSRGLAGEFTGELFF. The chain has TRBV19 and TRBJ2-2; 10 bases map to TRBD2. Germline CDR1 and CDR2: LNHDA and SQIVND (reference sequence). J was trimmed by 5 bases and V by 5 bases; bases with no gene match: 11. This CDR3 contains 17 residues.

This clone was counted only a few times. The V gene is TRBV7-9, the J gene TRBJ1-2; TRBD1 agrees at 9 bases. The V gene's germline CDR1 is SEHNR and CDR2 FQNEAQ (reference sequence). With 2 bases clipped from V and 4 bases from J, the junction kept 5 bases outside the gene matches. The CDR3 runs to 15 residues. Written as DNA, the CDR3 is TGTGCCAGCAGCTTAACAGGGGGCACAGGCTATGGCTACACCTTC. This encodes CASSLTGGTGYGYTF.

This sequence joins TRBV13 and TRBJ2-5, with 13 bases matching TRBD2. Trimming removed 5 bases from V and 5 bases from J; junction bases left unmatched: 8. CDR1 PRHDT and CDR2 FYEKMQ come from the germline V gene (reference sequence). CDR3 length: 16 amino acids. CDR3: CASSPPGLAGKETQYF. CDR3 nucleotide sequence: TGTGCCAGCAGCCCACCGGGACTAGCGGGGAAGGAGACCCAGTACTTC. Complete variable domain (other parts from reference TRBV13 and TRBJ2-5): AAGVIQSPRHLIKEKRETATLKCYPIPRHDTVYWYQQGPGQDPQFLISFYEKMQSDKGSIPDRFSAQQFSDYHSELNMSSLELGDSALYFCASSPPGLAGKETQYFGPGTRLLVL.

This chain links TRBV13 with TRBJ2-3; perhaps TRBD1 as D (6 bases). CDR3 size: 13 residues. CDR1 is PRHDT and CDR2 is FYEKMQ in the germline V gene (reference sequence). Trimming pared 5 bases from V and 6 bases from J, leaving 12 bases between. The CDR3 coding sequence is TGTGCCAGCAGCCCAGGGACAATGGATACGCAGTATTTT. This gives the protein CASSPGTMDTQYF.

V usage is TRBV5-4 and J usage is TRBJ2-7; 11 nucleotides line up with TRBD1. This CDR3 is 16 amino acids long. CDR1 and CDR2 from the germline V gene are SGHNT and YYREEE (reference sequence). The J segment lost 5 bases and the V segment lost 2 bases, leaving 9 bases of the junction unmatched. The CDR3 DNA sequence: TGTGCCAGCAGCTTTATGTTCGGACAGGGGGCCGACGAGCAGTACTTC. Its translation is CASSFMFGQGADEQYF. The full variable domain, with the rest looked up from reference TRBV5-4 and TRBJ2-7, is ETGVTQSPTHLIKTRGQQVTLRCSSQSGHNTVSWYQQALGQGPQFIFQYYREEENGRGNFPPRFSGLQFPNYSSELNVNALELDDSALYLCASSFMFGQGADEQYFGPGTRLTVT.

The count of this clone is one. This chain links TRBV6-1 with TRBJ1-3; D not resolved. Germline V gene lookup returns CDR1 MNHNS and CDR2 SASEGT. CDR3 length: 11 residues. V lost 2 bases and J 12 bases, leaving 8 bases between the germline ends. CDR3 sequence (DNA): TGTGCCAGCAGTGAAACGGGAATCATATATTTT. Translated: CASSETGIIYF.

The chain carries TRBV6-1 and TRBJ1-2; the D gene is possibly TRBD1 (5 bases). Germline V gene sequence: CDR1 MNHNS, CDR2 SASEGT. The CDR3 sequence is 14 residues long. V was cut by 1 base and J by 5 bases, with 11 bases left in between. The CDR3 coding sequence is TGTGCCAGCAGTGAAGAGAAGGGGTTATATGGCTACACCTTC. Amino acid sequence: CASSEEKGLYGYTF.

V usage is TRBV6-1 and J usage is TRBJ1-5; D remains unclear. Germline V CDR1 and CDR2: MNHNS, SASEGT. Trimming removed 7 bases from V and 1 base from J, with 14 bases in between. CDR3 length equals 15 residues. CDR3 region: CASIEEGRSNQPQHF. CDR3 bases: TGTGCCAGCATTGAGGAGGGTCGAAGCAATCAGCCCCAGCATTTT.

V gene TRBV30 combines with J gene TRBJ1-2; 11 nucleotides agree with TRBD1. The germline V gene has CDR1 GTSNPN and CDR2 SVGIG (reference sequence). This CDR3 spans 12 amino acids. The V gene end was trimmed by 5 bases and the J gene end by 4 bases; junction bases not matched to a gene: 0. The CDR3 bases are TGTGCCTGGGGGACAGGGGGCTATGGCTACACCTTC. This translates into CAWGTGGYGYTF.

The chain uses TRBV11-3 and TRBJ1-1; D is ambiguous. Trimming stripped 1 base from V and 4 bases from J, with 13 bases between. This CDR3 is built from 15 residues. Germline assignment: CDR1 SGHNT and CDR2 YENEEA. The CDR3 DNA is TGTGCCAGCAGCTTAGGGTATGGCTCCAGCACTGAAGCTTTCTTT. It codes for CASSLGYGSSTEAFF.

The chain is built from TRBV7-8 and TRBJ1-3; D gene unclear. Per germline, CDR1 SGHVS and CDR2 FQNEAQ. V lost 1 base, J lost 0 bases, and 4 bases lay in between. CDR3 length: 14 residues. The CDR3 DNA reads TGTGCCAGCAGCTTAGACAGCTCTGGAAACACCATATATTTT. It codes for CASSLDSSGNTIYF.

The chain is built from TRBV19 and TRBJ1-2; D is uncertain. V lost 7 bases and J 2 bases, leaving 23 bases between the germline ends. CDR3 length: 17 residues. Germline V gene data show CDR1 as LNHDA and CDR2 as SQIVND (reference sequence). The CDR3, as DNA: TGTGCCAGTAAATTTGGTAGCGGCAGCCCGAAGAACTATGGCTACACCTTC. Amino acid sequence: CASKFGSGSPKNYGYTF.

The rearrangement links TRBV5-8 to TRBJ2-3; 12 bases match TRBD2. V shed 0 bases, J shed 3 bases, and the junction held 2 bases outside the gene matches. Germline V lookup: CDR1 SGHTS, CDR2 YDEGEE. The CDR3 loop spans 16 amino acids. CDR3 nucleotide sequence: TGTGCCAGCAGCTTGGGACTAGCGGGGGCGACAGATACGCAGTATTTT. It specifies CASSLGLAGATDTQYF.

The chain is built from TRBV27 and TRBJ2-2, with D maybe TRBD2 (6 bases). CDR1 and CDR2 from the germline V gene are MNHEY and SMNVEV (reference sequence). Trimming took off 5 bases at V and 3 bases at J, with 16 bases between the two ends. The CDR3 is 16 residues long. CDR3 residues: CASSEYGGPYTGELFF. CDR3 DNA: TGTGCCAGCAGTGAGTACGGGGGTCCCTACACCGGGGAGCTGTTTTTT.

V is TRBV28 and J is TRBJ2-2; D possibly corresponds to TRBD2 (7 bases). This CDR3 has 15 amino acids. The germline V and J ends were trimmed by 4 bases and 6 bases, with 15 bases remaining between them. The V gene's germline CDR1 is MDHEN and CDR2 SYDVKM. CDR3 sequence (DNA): TGTGCCAGCAGTTCCCCAGGGGAGGGGGCCGGGGAGCTGTTTTTT. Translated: CASSSPGEGAGELFF. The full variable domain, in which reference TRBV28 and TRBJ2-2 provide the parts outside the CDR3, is DVKVTQSSRYLVKRTGEKVFLECVQDMDHENMFWYRQDPGLGLRLIYFSYDVKMKEKGDIPEGYSVSREKKERFSLILESASTNQTSMYLCASSSPGEGAGELFFGEGSRLTVL.

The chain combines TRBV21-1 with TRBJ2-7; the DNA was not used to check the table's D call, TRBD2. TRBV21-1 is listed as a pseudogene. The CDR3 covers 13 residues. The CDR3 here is CASSKDAGNEQYF. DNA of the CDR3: TGTGCCAGCAGCAAAGATGCGGGGAACGAGCAGTACTTC.

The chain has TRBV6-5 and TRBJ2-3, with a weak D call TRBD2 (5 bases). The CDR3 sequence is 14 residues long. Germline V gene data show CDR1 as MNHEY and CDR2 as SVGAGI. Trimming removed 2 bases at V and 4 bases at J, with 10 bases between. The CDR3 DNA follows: TGTGCCAGCAGTTACAACGGACTGGCAGATACGCAGTATTTT. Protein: CASSYNGLADTQYF.

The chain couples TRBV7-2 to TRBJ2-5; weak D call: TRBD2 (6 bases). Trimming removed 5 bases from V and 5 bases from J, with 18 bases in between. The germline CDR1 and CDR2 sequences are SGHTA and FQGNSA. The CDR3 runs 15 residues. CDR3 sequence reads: CASSDTSFTGETQYF. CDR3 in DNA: TGTGCCAGCAGCGACACTAGCTTTACTGGGGAGACCCAGTACTTC.

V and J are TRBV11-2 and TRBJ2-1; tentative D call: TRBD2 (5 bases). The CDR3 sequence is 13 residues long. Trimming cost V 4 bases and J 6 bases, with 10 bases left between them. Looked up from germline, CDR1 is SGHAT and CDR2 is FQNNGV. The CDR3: CASSWRTGNEQFF. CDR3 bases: TGTGCCAGCAGCTGGAGGACGGGCAATGAGCAGTTCTTC.

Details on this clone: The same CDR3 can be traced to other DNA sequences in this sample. The CDR3 bases are TGTGCCAGCAGCTTAGTGGCGGGGAACACTGAAGCTTTCTTT. It encodes CASSLVAGNTEAFF. The chain carries TRBV7-6 and TRBJ1-1; D is ambiguous. Trimming removed 1 base at V and 1 base at J, with 7 bases between. There are 14 residues in the CDR3. In germline, CDR1 is SGHVS, CDR2 FNYEAQ. The complete variable domain, with remaining parts taken from reference TRBV7-6 and TRBJ1-1, reads GAGVSQSPRYKVTKRGQDVALRCDPISGHVSLYWYRQALGQGPEFLTYFNYEAQQDKSGLPNDRFSAERPEGSISTLTIQRTEQRDSAMYRCASSLVAGNTEAFFGQGTRLTVV.

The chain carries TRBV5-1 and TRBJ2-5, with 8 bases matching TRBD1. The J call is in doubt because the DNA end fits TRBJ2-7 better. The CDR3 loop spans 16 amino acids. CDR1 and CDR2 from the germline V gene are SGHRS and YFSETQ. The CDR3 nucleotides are TGCGCCAGCAGCGTCCCCCCGGACAGGGTATCCTACGAGCAGTACTTC. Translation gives CASSVPPDRVSYEQYF.

The CDR3 DNA follows: TGTGCCAGCAGCTTGCGGGGTTCCATCTACGAGCAGTACTTC. Protein product: CASSLRGSIYEQYF. The chain couples TRBV5-6 to TRBJ2-5; weak D call: TRBD2 (5 bases). TRBJ2-7 matches the DNA end more closely, so the J call is doubtful. The CDR3 totals 14 residues. CDR1 and CDR2 (germline): SGHDT, YYEEEE.